This T cell receptor beta chain stems from a study of cytomegalovirus exposure and HLA in healthy donors. Study as a whole: The use of the same platform for the approximately 130 validation repertoires and the 650 to 850 first-cohort repertoires was reported by a later analysis. Study findings and constraints: The authors confirmed in vitro that three CMV-associated chains were specific for CMV antigens. Overall, roughly 170 TCR beta chains were annotated as cytomegalovirus-associated.

The data were produced by immunoSEQ multiplex PCR, yet TCRdb's version contains in-frame clones alone and is incomplete. This repertoire shows about 170,000 clones, 87% found once; its top ten account for approximately 1.5%. This CDR3 comprises 14 residues. Trimming took off 3 bases at V and 2 bases at J, with 11 bases between the two ends. Germline values: CDR1 WNHNN, CDR2 SYGVQD (reference sequence). This clone was seen only a few times. Its matching antigen is unknown. The V and J genes are TRBV10-1 and TRBJ2-7, with no clear D. Sequenced sample: PBMCs. The receptor's source is a woman in her 30s in good health and CMV-seronegative. CDR3 coding DNA: TGCGCCAGCAGTGAAGGCCCCGAGGCCTACGAGCAGTACTTC. Its protein is CASSEGPEAYEQYF.